This TCR beta chain was sequenced in a study of post-analysis software for immune sequencing data (dated by TCRdb to the mid-2010s). For the study in its entirety: Disease courses on record covered relapsing-remitting, secondary progressive and progressive-relapsing multiple sclerosis, though some patients had no subtype annotation. The multiple sclerosis patient repertoires were compared with more than 9 previously published healthy control repertoires from donors aged roughly 6 to 25 years. A subset of samples was prepared in parallel using single-end sample barcoding, then pooled and co-amplified after Illumina adapter ligation.

TCR beta repertoires were profiled from peripheral blood of some 13 young patients with multiple sclerosis to demonstrate the VDJtools post-analysis software. The multiple sclerosis patients were children and adolescents ranging in age from 6 to 15 years. This clonotype has a handful of counts. The antigen it recognizes is unknown. No qualities accompany the bases; no much larger clone lies one base away. The library was made by PCR. TCRdb names Illumina HiSeq 2500 as the instrument used. To reduce PCR and sequencing biases, unique molecular identifiers were built into the TCR beta cDNA libraries. Per 1 to 10 million input T cells, around 500,000 cDNA molecules were obtained, such that each molecule approximated one T cell. The patient libraries were prepared and sequenced using the same protocol as the earlier healthy control dataset. Samples belonging to the same batch were prepared together, multiplexed and sequenced on a shared HiSeq lane. The source study handled its data this way. Raw barcoded reads were processed with MIGEC, discarding single-read molecular identifier groups before consensus assembly and CDR3 extraction. Clonotype tables were post-analysed with VDJtools, and diversity was normalized by down-sampling all datasets to the smallest sample size. To correct batch-related cross-sample contamination, repertoire overlap clustering matched CDR3 amino acid sequences but not nucleotide sequences. Using fastp at Q25 and MiXCR, TCRdb reprocessed the public reads and kept productive beta chains. Every entry covers one CDR3 protein and lists the most common genes and DNA from its rows. These V and J calls derive from TCRdb rather than the authors' analysis. The sample data list roughly 400,000 distinct CDR3 sequences, and 30% to 40% of these were observed just once. The ten biggest clones cover approximately 7.1% of the sample.

What the work shows at the level of the full study, not this receptor alone: Normalized Chao1 diversity was significantly lower in multiple sclerosis patients than controls, suggesting substantial peripheral T-cell clonal expansion. The multiple sclerosis patient group was slightly younger than the control group. When samples were clustered directly using the F measure, samples prepared in the same batch co-clustered strongly, which prompted a batch-effect correction.

This receptor was obtained from a girl aged 2-15 years with multiple sclerosis. Sequencing was done on a sample of blood.

The nucleotides read TGTGCCGGCTCAGAAAATGGCTACACCTTC. This encodes CAGSENGYTF. This receptor chain uses TRBV6-1 and TRBJ1-2; no D gene is confidently identified. Reading the germline V gene gives CDR1 MNHNS and CDR2 SASEGT. From its cysteine to its phenylalanine, the CDR3 spans 10 amino acids. Here the CDR3 DNA is all that survives: 30 bases in frame from base 1. Trimming costs V 11 bases and J 6 bases, and their ends lie 10 bases apart.